A single sample is the source of the 27 T cell receptor beta chains below, sequenced in a study of CD8 T cells in ankylosing spondylitis. Antigens of these TCRs are unknown. Findings and caveats of the study: A TCR beta motif of eight or nine highly homologous variants seemed to mark ankylosing spondylitis blood.

TCRdb re-analysed the 5' RACE reads in MiXCR, keeping a single row per CDR3 protein. The sample contains under 450,000 distinct CDR3 sequences, 15% to 20% of which appear only once. The sample taken for sequencing was blood, either unsorted or a sorted T cell fraction (not recorded which). These receptors were obtained from a male donor with ankylosing spondylitis.

The V and J genes are TRBV5-6 and TRBJ2-3; D tentatively fits TRBD1 or TRBD2 (5 bases each). CDR1 is SGHDT and CDR2 is YYEEEE in the germline V gene. The CDR3 has 14 amino acids. The V gene lost 6 bases and the J gene lost 5 bases, with 16 bases spanning the gap. CDR3 loop: CASTTLHGGDTQYF. The CDR3 DNA reads TGTGCCAGCACTACCCTCCATGGGGGAGATACGCAGTATTTT.

This clonotype was observed many times. This chain uses TRBV5-6 with TRBJ2-1; D is unclear. Germline assignment: CDR1 SGHDT and CDR2 YYEEEE. This CDR3 is 15 amino acids long. The V and J ends lost 0 bases and 1 base respectively, with 8 bases between them. The CDR3: CASSLAQVSYNEQFF. CDR3 DNA sequence: TGTGCCAGCAGCTTGGCTCAGGTGTCCTACAATGAGCAGTTCTTC.

This chain connects TRBV20-1 to TRBJ1-2; the D gene is possibly TRBD1 (5 bases). CDR3 size: 14 residues. The V end lost 3 bases, the J end lost 2 bases, and 13 bases lay between the germline ends. Germline CDR1 is DFQATT and CDR2 is SNEGSKA (reference sequence). In nucleotides, the CDR3 is TGCAGTGCTAGTAGGAGCGACAGAAACTATGGCTACACCTTC. The encoded protein is CSASRSDRNYGYTF.

This clonotype came up many times. This chain uses TRBV10-3 with TRBJ2-1; the D gene is possibly TRBD1 (6 bases). The CDR3 contains 13 residues. Germline V gene sequence: CDR1 ENHRY, CDR2 SYGVKD. V was pared by 10 bases and J by 4 bases, with 14 bases between. The CDR3 sequence: CATKRQEYNEQFF. The CDR3 DNA reads TGTGCCACTAAGCGACAGGAGTACAATGAGCAGTTCTTC.

This clonotype was counted many times. V and J are TRBV29-1 and TRBJ1-5; D perhaps matches TRBD1 (6 bases). Germline CDR1 and CDR2: SQVTM and ANQGSEA. CDR3 size: 15 residues. CDR3 coding DNA: TGCCAGAAGGGGGAAGGGGGTTTTGGAAATCAGCCCCAGCATTTT. Its protein product is CQKGEGGFGNQPQHF.

This clonotype came up a few times. V usage is TRBV12-3 or TRBV12-4 and J usage is TRBJ2-7; TRBD1 agrees at 7 bases. With 4 bases clipped from V and 3 bases from J, the junction kept 6 bases outside the gene matches. The CDR3 contains 14 residues. The CDR3 region is CASSSYRGNYEQYF. The CDR3 coding sequence is TGTGCCAGCAGTTCGTACAGGGGTAACTACGAGCAGTACTTC.

This chain joins TRBV7-2 and TRBJ1-1, with D perhaps matching TRBD1 (5 bases). The CDR3 has 14 amino acids. From germline, CDR1 is SGHTA and CDR2 FQGNSA. Between the trimmed V and J ends, which lost 5 bases and 1 base, there was a span of 11 bases. CDR3 sequence reads: CASSLWDWNTEAFF. The CDR3, as DNA: TGTGCCAGCAGCCTCTGGGACTGGAACACTGAAGCTTTCTTT. The whole variable domain, remainder taken from reference TRBV7-2 and TRBJ1-1, is GAGVSQSPSNKVTEKGKDVELRCDPISGHTALYWYRQSLGQGLEFLIYFQGNSAPDKSGLPSDRFSAERTGGSVSTLTIQRTQQEDSAVYLCASSLWDWNTEAFFGQGTRLTVV.

The table lists this clonotype with a few counts. This chain uses TRBV20-1 with TRBJ1-1; 8 bases match TRBD1. The length of the CDR3 is 16 residues. Germline V CDR1 and CDR2: DFQATT, SNEGSKA (reference sequence). V lost 0 bases, J lost 1 base, and 7 bases stayed unmatched. The CDR3 protein is CSARDPTGTGNTEAFF. For the CDR3, the DNA is TGCAGTGCTAGAGATCCTACCGGGACAGGGAACACTGAAGCTTTCTTT.

The DNA for the CDR3 is TGTGCCAGCAGTGAGCCCAGAGGCTCCTACAATGAGCAGTTCTTC. This codes for CASSEPRGSYNEQFF. The gene calls are TRBV25-1 and TRBJ2-1; D uncertain. V was cut by 3 bases and J by 0 bases, with 9 bases left in between. CDR1 and CDR2 (germline): MGHDK, SYGVNS. The CDR3 is 15 residues long.

There are a few counts of this clonotype. The rearrangement links TRBV19 to TRBJ1-5; 8 bases map to TRBD1. CDR1 and CDR2 (germline): LNHDA, SQIVND (reference sequence). The CDR3 is 15 amino acids. With V trimmed by 6 bases and J by 6 bases, 10 bases remained unmatched. The CDR3 DNA is TGTGCCAGTAGGACAGGGGTTGGATTTGGTCAGCCCCAGCATTTT. Protein product: CASRTGVGFGQPQHF.

This clonotype was detected only a few times. The V gene is TRBV5-1, the J gene TRBJ2-5; 9 nucleotides line up with TRBD1. After removal of 1 base from V and 4 bases from J, the junction contained 11 bases not matched to a gene. CDR1 is SGHRS, CDR2 YFSETQ, per germline. This CDR3 is built from 17 residues. In DNA, the CDR3 is TGCGCCAGCAGCTTGATCGGTGGGGGACAGGGTGGAGAGACCCAGTACTTC. Translation gives CASSLIGGGQGGETQYF.

This clonotype was seen a handful of times. The gene calls are TRBV5-8 and TRBJ1-2, with D possibly TRBD1 on 6 matching bases. The CDR3 contains 14 residues. Germline lookup yields CDR1 SGHTS and CDR2 YDEGEE. Trimming pared 0 bases from V and 8 bases from J, leaving 14 bases between. The CDR3 region has the DNA TGTGCCAGCAGCTTGGCGGGCAGGGGCTTAGGCTACACCTTC. Its protein is CASSLAGRGLGYTF.

This clonotype has more than one count but fewer than ten. V is TRBV6-2 or TRBV6-3 and J is TRBJ1-5; 7 bases are shared with TRBD1. V trimming: 0 bases; J trimming: 6 bases; junction bases outside the gene matches: 5. The CDR3 consists of 15 residues. The V gene's germline CDR1 is MNHEY and CDR2 SVGEGT. The CDR3 sequence is CASSYSDRAGQPQHF. DNA for the CDR3: TGTGCCAGCAGTTACTCCGACAGGGCCGGTCAGCCCCAGCATTTT.

This clonotype was detected many times. The chain joins TRBV5-1 to TRBJ2-7, with D possibly matching TRBD1 (6 bases). The CDR3 is 14 amino acids. V was cut by 5 bases and J by 4 bases, with 16 bases left in between. In germline, CDR1 is SGHRS, CDR2 YFSETQ. The CDR3 coding sequence is TGCGCCAGCAGTTACGGGACATCCGAATACGAGCAGTACTTC. Protein product: CASSYGTSEYEQYF.

This clonotype was observed a few times. The rearrangement uses TRBV24-1 and TRBJ2-7; D is uncertain. Trimming removed 3 bases at V and 0 bases at J, with 5 bases between. Germline V gene data show CDR1 as KGHDR and CDR2 as SFDVKD. There are 13 residues in the CDR3. CDR3 DNA: TGTGCCACCAGTGATCCAAGCTCCTACGAGCAGTACTTC. Translating gives CATSDPSSYEQYF.

This chain links TRBV10-3 with TRBJ2-7; unclear D gene. This CDR3 region has 9 residues. CDR1 ENHRY and CDR2 SYGVKD come from the germline V gene. V lost 10 bases, J lost 3 bases, and 4 bases lay in between. Here the CDR3 reads CAKDYEQYF. DNA for the CDR3: TGTGCCAAAGACTACGAGCAGTACTTC.

This clonotype was seen a handful of times. The chain carries TRBV3-1 and TRBJ1-3; D ambiguous. This CDR3 is 13 amino acids long. In germline, CDR1 is LGHDT, CDR2 YNNKEL (reference sequence). Trimming stripped 1 base from V and 4 bases from J, with 5 bases between. DNA for the CDR3: TGTGCCAGCAGCCAAGCCCAGGGAAACACCATATATTTT. As protein: CASSQAQGNTIYF. Full variable domain (outside the CDR3, taken from reference TRBV3-1 and TRBJ1-3): DTAVSQTPKYLVTQMGNDKSIKCEQNLGHDTMYWYKQDSKKFLKIMFSYNNKELIINETVPNRFSPKSPDKAHLNLHINSLELGDSAVYFCASSQAQGNTIYFGEGSWLTVV.

This clonotype showed up many times. The rearrangement joins TRBV30 to TRBJ2-2; 11 bases are shared with TRBD1. The CDR3 is made up of 14 amino acids. J gave up 1 base and V 8 bases, and 3 bases lay outside the gene matches. CDR1 GTSNPN and CDR2 SVGIG come from the germline V gene (reference sequence). CDR3 nucleotides: TGTGCCGCCGGGACAGGGGGGAACACCGGGGAGCTGTTTTTT. It is translated as CAAGTGGNTGELFF.

This clonotype was seen ten or more times. The V gene is TRBV12-3 or TRBV12-4, the J gene TRBJ2-1; D is uncertain. Trimming cost V 5 bases and J 5 bases, with 4 bases left between them. There are 11 residues in the CDR3. Here the CDR3 DNA reads TGTGCCAGCAGTATGCACAATGAGCAGTTCTTC. Translated: CASSMHNEQFF.

The chain uses TRBV24-1 and TRBJ1-5; perhaps TRBD1 as D (5 bases). This CDR3 comprises 15 residues. The V and J ends lost 9 bases and 6 bases respectively, with 20 bases between them. The V gene's germline CDR1 is KGHDR and CDR2 SFDVKD. The CDR3 reads CATAIGGEGVQPQHF. Written as DNA, the CDR3 is TGTGCCACCGCCATCGGGGGTGAAGGAGTTCAGCCCCAGCATTTT.

The rearrangement joins TRBV7-9 to TRBJ2-7; D tentatively reads TRBD1 or TRBD2 (5 bases each). The CDR3 is 15 residues long. Per the germline V gene, CDR1 is SEHNR and CDR2 is FQNEAQ (reference sequence). V lost 2 bases, J lost 6 bases, and 17 bases lay in between. CDR3 in amino acids: CASSLNGAKRSEQYF. CDR3 sequence (DNA): TGTGCCAGCAGCTTAAACGGGGCCAAAAGGAGCGAGCAGTACTTC. The full variable domain, completed using reference TRBV7-9 and TRBJ2-7, is DTGVSQNPRHKITKRGQNVTFRCDPISEHNRLYWYRQTLGQGPEFLTYFQNEAQLEKSRLLSDRFSAERPKGSFSTLEIQRTEQGDSAMYLCASSLNGAKRSEQYFGPGTRLTVT.

This chain uses TRBV28 with TRBJ2-5, with D unclear. The CDR3 has 16 residues. V was trimmed by 3 bases and J by 6 bases, leaving 20 bases between them. Germline assignment: CDR1 MDHEN and CDR2 SYDVKM. The CDR3 sequence is CASSFPAWRGLKTQYF. CDR3 nucleotide sequence: TGTGCCAGCAGTTTCCCTGCCTGGCGAGGTCTAAAGACCCAGTACTTC.

This sequence joins TRBV28 and TRBJ2-7; the match to TRBD1 covers 9 bases. J gave up 2 bases and V 7 bases, and 9 bases lay outside the gene matches. This CDR3 has 15 amino acids. The V gene's germline CDR1 is MDHEN and CDR2 SYDVKM. CDR3 nucleotide sequence: TGTGCCAGCACCCCTTCGGGACAGGGCGCCTACGAGCAGTACTTC. It yields the protein CASTPSGQGAYEQYF.

This clonotype came up a few times. This chain links TRBV6-1 with TRBJ2-7, with a tentative D call TRBD1 (5 bases). Trimming pared 6 bases from V and 3 bases from J, leaving 15 bases between. CDR1 and CDR2 from the germline V gene are MNHNS and SASEGT. This CDR3 region has 14 residues. CDR3 sequence: CASRQDILLYEQYF. The CDR3 DNA is TGTGCCAGCAGACAGGACATTCTCCTCTACGAGCAGTACTTC.

This clonotype was seen once. V is TRBV20-1 and J is TRBJ2-3, with TRBD1 identical over 10 bases. The V gene's germline CDR1 is DFQATT and CDR2 SNEGSKA (reference sequence). J gave up 7 bases and V 3 bases, and 4 bases lay outside the gene matches. The CDR3 has 13 residues. The DNA of the CDR3 is TGCAGTGCTAGTTGGGACAGGGGACATACGCAGTATTTT. Translated, it gives CSASWDRGHTQYF.

The sample holds a few counts of this clonotype. The chain links TRBV10-3 to TRBJ1-1; D is undetermined. The CDR3 spans 13 residues. CDR1 ENHRY and CDR2 SYGVKD come from the germline V gene. V was clipped by 4 bases and J by 0 bases, with 6 bases between them. Written as DNA, the CDR3 is TGTGCCATCAGTGGCCAGATGAACACTGAAGCTTTCTTT. Residues: CAISGQMNTEAFF.

This clonotype was seen at least ten times. The rearrangement links TRBV12-3 or TRBV12-4 to TRBJ2-7; TRBD2 matches 10 bases. CDR3 length: 14 residues. The V segment lost 6 bases and the J segment 6 bases; nucleotides outside the gene matches: 8. For the CDR3, the DNA is TGTGCCAGCAGCCCCGGGACTAGCGCATTCGAGCAGTACTTC. Amino acid sequence: CASSPGTSAFEQYF.